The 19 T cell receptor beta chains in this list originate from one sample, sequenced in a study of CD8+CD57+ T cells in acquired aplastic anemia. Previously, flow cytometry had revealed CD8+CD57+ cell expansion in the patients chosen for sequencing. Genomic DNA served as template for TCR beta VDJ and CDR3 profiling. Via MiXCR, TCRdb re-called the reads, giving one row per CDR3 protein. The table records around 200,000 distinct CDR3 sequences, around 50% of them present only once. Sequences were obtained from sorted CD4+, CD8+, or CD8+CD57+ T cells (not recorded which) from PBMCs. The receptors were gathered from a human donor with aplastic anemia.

As DNA, the CDR3 is TGTGCCAGCTCACCAACGACAGGGGCACACGTCCTGACTTTC. This sequence encodes CASSPTTGAHVLTF. The chain joins TRBV7-9 to TRBJ2-6; 8 positions agree with TRBD1. CDR3 length: 14 residues. Per the germline V gene, CDR1 is SEHNR and CDR2 is FQNEAQ (reference sequence). The V segment lost 8 bases and the J segment 11 bases; nucleotides outside the gene matches: 11.

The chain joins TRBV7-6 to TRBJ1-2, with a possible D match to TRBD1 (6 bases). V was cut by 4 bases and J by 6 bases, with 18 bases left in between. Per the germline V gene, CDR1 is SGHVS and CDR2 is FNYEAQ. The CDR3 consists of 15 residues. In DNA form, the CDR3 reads TGTGCCAGCAGCTCAATGACAGGCAACTGGGATGGCTACACCTTC. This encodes CASSSMTGNWDGYTF.

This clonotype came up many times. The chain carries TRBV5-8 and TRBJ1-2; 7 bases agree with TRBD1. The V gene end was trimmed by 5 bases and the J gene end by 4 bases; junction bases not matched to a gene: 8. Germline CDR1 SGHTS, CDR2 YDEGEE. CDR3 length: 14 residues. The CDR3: CASRPQGSGYGYTF. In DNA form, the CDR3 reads TGTGCCAGCAGGCCACAGGGGTCGGGCTATGGCTACACCTTC.

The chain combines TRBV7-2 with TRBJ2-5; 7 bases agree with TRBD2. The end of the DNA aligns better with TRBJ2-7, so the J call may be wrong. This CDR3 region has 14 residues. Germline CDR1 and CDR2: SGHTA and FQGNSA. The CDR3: CASNPGGSTYEQYF. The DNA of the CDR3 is TGTGCCAGCAACCCCGGGGGGAGCACCTACGAGCAGTACTTC.

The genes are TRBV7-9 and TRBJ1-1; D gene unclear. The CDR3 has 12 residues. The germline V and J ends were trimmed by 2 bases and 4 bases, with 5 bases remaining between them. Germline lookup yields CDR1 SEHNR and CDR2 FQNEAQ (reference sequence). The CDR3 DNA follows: TGTGCCAGCAGCTTAAGCGTCACTGAAGCTTTCTTT. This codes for CASSLSVTEAFF.

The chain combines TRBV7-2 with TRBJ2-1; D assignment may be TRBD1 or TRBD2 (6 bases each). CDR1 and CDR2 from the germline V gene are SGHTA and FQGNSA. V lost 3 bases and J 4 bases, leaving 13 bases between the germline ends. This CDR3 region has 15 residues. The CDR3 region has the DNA TGTGCCAGCAGCTTTACGGGGGCCTTATACAATGAGCAGTTCTTC. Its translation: CASSFTGALYNEQFF.

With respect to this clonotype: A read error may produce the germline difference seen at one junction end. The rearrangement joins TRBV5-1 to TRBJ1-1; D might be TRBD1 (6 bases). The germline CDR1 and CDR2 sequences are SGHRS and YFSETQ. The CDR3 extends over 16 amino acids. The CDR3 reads CASSVYAGAENTEAFF. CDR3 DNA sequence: TGTGCCAGCAGCGTATATGCGGGGGCCGAGAACACTGAAGCTTTCTTT.

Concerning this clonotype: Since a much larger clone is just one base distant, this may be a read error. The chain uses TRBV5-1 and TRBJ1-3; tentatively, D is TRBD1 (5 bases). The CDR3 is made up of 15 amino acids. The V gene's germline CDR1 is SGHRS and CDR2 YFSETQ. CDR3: CASSPQVDSGSTIYF. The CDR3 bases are TGCGCCAGCAGCCCACAGGTGGACTCTGGAAGCACCATATATTTT.

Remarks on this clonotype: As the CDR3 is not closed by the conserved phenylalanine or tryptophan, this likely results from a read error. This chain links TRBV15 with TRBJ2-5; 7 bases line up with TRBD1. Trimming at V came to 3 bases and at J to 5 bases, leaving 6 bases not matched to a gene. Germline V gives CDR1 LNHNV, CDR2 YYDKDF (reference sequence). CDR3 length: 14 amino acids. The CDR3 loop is CATSSSDRAETQYL. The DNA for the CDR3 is TGTGCCACCAGCAGCTCAGACAGGGCTGAGACCCAGTACCTC.

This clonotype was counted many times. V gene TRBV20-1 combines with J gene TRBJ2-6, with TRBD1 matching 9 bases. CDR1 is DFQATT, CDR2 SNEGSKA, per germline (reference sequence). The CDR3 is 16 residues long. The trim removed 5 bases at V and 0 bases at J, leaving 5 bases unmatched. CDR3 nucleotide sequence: TGCAGTGCTCCGACAGGGGGAACCTCTGGGGCCAACGTCCTGACTTTC. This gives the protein CSAPTGGTSGANVLTF.

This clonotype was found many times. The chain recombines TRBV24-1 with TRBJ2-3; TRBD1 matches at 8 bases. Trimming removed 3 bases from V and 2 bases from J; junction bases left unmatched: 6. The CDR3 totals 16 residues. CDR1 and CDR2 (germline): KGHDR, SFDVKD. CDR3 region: CATSDPGTGATDTQYF. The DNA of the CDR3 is TGTGCCACCAGTGATCCCGGGACAGGAGCCACAGATACGCAGTATTTT.

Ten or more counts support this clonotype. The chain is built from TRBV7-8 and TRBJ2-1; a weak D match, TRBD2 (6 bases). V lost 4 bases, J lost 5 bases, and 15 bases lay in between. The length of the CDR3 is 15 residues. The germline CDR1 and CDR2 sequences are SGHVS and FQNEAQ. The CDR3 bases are TGTGCCAGCAGCTGGGCTGGAGGGGTGGACAATGAGCAGTTCTTC. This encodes CASSWAGGVDNEQFF.

In nucleotides, the CDR3 is TGCGCCAGCAGCTTGGCGGGGTGGTCCAATGAGCAGTTCTTC. It is translated as CASSLAGWSNEQFF. The rearrangement joins TRBV5-1 to TRBJ2-1, with D possibly being TRBD2 (5 bases). This CDR3 has 14 residues. Trimming pared 0 bases from V and 6 bases from J, leaving 10 bases between. Germline CDR1 SGHRS, CDR2 YFSETQ.

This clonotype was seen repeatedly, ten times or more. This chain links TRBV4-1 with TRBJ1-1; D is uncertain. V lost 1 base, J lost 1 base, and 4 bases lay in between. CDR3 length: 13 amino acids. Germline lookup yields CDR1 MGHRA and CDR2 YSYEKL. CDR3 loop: CASSQARNTEAFF. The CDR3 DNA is TGCGCCAGCAGCCAAGCCCGGAACACTGAAGCTTTCTTT.

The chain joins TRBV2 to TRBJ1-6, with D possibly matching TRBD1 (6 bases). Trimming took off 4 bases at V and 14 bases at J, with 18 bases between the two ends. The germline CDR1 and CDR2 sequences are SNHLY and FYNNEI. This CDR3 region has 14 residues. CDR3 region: CASSARTVPLSLHF. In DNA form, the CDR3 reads TGTGCCAGCAGTGCTCGGACAGTACCTTTATCCCTCCACTTT.

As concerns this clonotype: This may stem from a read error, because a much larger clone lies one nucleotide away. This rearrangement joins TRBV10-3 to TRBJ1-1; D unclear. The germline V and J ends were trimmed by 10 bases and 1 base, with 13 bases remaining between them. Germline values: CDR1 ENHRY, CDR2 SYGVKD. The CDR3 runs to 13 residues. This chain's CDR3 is CASRQTSNTEAFF. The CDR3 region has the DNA TGTGCCAGCAGACAAACTTCGAACACTGAAGCTTTCTTT.

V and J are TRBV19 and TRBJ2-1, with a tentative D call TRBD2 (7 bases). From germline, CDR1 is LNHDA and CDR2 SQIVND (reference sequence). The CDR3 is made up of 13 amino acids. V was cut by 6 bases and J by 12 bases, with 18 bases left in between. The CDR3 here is CASSAGAGSWQFF. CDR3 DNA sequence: TGTGCCAGTAGCGCGGGGGCAGGGAGTTGGCAGTTCTTC.

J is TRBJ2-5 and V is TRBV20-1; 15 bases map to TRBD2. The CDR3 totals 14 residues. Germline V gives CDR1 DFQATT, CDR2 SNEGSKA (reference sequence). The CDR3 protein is CSGGTSGGQETQYF. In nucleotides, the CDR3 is TGCAGCGGAGGGACTAGCGGGGGGCAAGAGACCCAGTACTTC.

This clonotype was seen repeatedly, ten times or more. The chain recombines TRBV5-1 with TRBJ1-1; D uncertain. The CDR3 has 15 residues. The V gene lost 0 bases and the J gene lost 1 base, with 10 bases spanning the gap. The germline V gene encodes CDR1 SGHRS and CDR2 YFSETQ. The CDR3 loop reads CASSLAVGQNTEAFF. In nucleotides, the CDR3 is TGCGCCAGCAGCTTGGCCGTCGGTCAGAACACTGAAGCTTTCTTT.